Each of the 14 T cell receptor beta chains below was sequenced from the same sample in a study of T cell repertoires in cytomegalovirus infection. TCRdb reanalysed the reads using MiXCR and keeps one entry per CDR3 protein. The sample has 100,000 to 150,000 distinct CDR3 sequences, approximately 9.2% seen once. The sequenced sample was PBMCs. These receptors all come from a human donor in good health (CMV status not recorded). Some clones in this sample may be carry-over from other donors' samples.

This clonotype was observed a few times. J is TRBJ1-6 and V is TRBV7-9; 11 nucleotides align to TRBD1. Germline-derived CDR1 and CDR2 are SEHNR and FQNEAQ (reference sequence). The CDR3 consists of 15 residues. The ends lost 3 bases at V and 7 bases at J; junction bases unmatched: 2. The CDR3 nucleotides are TGTGCCAGCAGCTTCGGGACAGGGGGAAATTCACCCCTCCACTTT. Amino acid sequence: CASSFGTGGNSPLHF.

There are many counts of this clonotype. V usage is TRBV4-1 and J usage is TRBJ1-1; TRBD1 might be the D (6 bases). V was trimmed by 4 bases and J by 0 bases, leaving 12 bases between them. CDR3 length equals 15 residues. The germline V gene encodes CDR1 MGHRA and CDR2 YSYEKL. The CDR3 sequence: CASSLQGAMNTEAFF. The CDR3 DNA follows: TGCGCCAGCAGCCTACAGGGTGCCATGAACACTGAAGCTTTCTTT.

This clonotype has ten or more counts. CDR3 sequence: CAAQSPSGGQYEQYF. The CDR3, as DNA: TGTGCCGCCCAATCCCCTAGCGGGGGTCAATACGAGCAGTACTTC. The V call is TRBV10-3, the J call TRBJ2-7, with 10 bases that match TRBD2. The CDR3 totals 15 residues. With 11 bases clipped from V and 4 bases from J, the junction kept 14 bases outside the gene matches. Germline V CDR1 and CDR2: ENHRY, SYGVKD.

This clonotype was observed a few times. This chain connects TRBV4-2 to TRBJ2-5; possible D gene TRBD2, 5 bases. Germline loops: CDR1 LGHNA, CDR2 YNFKEQ. The CDR3 sequence is 16 residues long. With 0 bases removed from V and 3 bases from J, the gap between germline ends came to 14 bases. CDR3 sequence (DNA): TGTGCCAGCAGCCAAGATATCCGGACTTGGGAAGAGACCCAGTACTTC. Translation: CASSQDIRTWEETQYF.

This clonotype was counted many times. CDR3: CASSLFGRIYEQYF. In DNA, the CDR3 is TGTGCCAGCAGTTTATTCGGTCGGATCTACGAGCAGTACTTC. The chain links TRBV27 to TRBJ2-7; D not certain. Germline V lookup: CDR1 MNHEY, CDR2 SMNVEV (reference sequence). This CDR3 region has 14 residues. The V end lost 1 base, the J end lost 3 bases, and 10 bases lay between the germline ends.

In its sample, this clonotype was seen many times. The genes are TRBV7-2 and TRBJ1-4; 7 bases fit TRBD1. The CDR3 extends over 16 amino acids. From germline, CDR1 is SGHTA and CDR2 FQGNSA. With 5 bases clipped from V and 1 base from J, the junction kept 7 bases outside the gene matches. The CDR3 loop reads CASSARAGGTNEKLFF. The DNA of the CDR3 is TGTGCCAGCAGCGCAAGGGCAGGGGGAACTAATGAAAAACTGTTTTTT.

This clonotype was observed many times. The chain is built from TRBV7-2 and TRBJ1-1; unclear D gene. The V end was cut by 5 bases, the J end by 0 bases, with 7 bases between. Germline V gives CDR1 SGHTA, CDR2 FQGNSA. The CDR3 is 13 residues long. The CDR3 loop reads CASSLSLNTEAFF. Here the CDR3 DNA reads TGTGCCAGCAGCCTCAGTCTGAACACTGAAGCTTTCTTT.

As regards this clonotype: The CDR3 ends on some other residue instead of the conserved phenylalanine or tryptophan, so this is likely a read error. The rearrangement links TRBV4-1 to TRBJ2-3; no reliable D call. CDR3 length: 14 amino acids. From germline, CDR1 is MGHRA and CDR2 YSYEKL. The V end was cut by 0 bases, the J end by 2 bases, with 6 bases between. The CDR3, as DNA: TGCGCCAGCAGCCAAGATGCGGACACAGATACGCAGTATGTT. Its protein is CASSQDADTDTQYV.

This clonotype was picked up many times. The J gene is TRBJ1-1, the V gene TRBV28; 9 nucleotides align to TRBD1. The CDR3 runs to 18 residues. V lost 3 bases and J lost 0; bases outside the gene matches: 11. The germline gives CDR1 MDHEN, CDR2 SYDVKM. The DNA of the CDR3 is TGTGCCAGCAGTTTTGGCCGGGACAGGGACATAATGAACACTGAAGCTTTCTTT. Amino acid sequence: CASSFGRDRDIMNTEAFF.

In its sample, this clonotype was seen many times. V usage is TRBV7-2 and J usage is TRBJ2-5; 8 bases align to TRBD1. This CDR3 has 15 amino acids. Germline assignment: CDR1 SGHTA and CDR2 FQGNSA. Trimming took 3 bases from V and 0 from J; bases not matched to a gene: 3. DNA for the CDR3: TGTGCCAGCAGCTTGGGGGGACAGGACCAAGAGACCCAGTACTTC. This gives the protein CASSLGGQDQETQYF.

This clonotype has a handful of counts. This chain connects TRBV29-1 to TRBJ2-1; either TRBD1 or TRBD2 may supply D (5 bases each). CDR3 size: 13 residues. The germline V gene encodes CDR1 SQVTM and CDR2 ANQGSEA. Trimming removed 6 bases from V and 0 bases from J, with 9 bases in between. The CDR3 region has the DNA TGCAGCGTCCGGGACGACTCCTACAATGAGCAGTTCTTC. Its translation: CSVRDDSYNEQFF.

This clonotype was recorded at least ten times. The V call is TRBV5-5, the J call TRBJ2-6, with 7 bases lining up with TRBD2. The CDR3 totals 15 residues. Germline V CDR1 and CDR2: SGHKS, YYEKEE (reference sequence). With 1 base clipped from V and 2 bases from J, the junction kept 0 bases outside the gene matches. For the CDR3, the DNA is TGTGCCAGCAGCTTGAGCGGGGCTGGGGCCAACGTCCTGACTTTC. Amino acid sequence: CASSLSGAGANVLTF. The variable domain in full, completed from reference TRBV5-5 and TRBJ2-6, reads DAGVTQSPTHLIKTRGQQVTLRCSPISGHKSVSWYQQVLGQGPQFIFQYYEKEERGRGNFPDRFSARQFPNYSSELNVNALLLGDSALYLCASSLSGAGANVLTFGAGSRLTVL.

This clonotype was counted ten times or more. The chain is built from TRBV29-1 and TRBJ1-4; D is undetermined. V lost 4 bases, J lost 7 bases, and 13 bases lay in between. In germline, CDR1 is SQVTM, CDR2 ANQGSEA. This CDR3 has 13 residues. CDR3 bases: TGCAGCGTTGGGTCTGGGGTTGGTGAAAAACTGTTTTTT. Its protein product is CSVGSGVGEKLFF.

At least ten counts were recorded for this clonotype. The CDR3 DNA follows: TGTGCCAGCAGCCCGAAATCCGGGACTAGCGGGGGAAGCTCCTACAATGAGCAGTTCTTC. Translated, it gives CASSPKSGTSGGSSYNEQFF. The rearrangement links TRBV7-9 to TRBJ2-1, with 14 positions matching TRBD2. The CDR3 has 20 amino acids. CDR1 is SEHNR, CDR2 FQNEAQ, per germline (reference sequence). V dropped 5 bases and J dropped 0; count of bases not matched to a gene: 12.